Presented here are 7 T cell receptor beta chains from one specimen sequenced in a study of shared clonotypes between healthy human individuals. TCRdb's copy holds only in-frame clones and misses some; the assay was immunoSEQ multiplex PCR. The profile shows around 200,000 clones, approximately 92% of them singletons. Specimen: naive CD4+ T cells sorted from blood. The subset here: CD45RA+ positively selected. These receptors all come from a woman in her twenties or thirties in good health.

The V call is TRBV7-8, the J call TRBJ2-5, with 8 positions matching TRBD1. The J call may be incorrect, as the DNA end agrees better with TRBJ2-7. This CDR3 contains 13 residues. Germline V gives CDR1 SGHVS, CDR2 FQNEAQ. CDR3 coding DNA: TGTGCCAGCCGGGACAGGAGCTCCTACGAGCAGTACTTC. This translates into CASRDRSSYEQYF.

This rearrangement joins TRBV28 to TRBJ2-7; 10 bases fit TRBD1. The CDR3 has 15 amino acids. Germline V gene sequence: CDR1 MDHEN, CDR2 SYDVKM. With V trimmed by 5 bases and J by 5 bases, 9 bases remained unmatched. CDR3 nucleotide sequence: TGTGCCAGCAGTCTCGACAGGGGGCCAAACCACGAGCAGTACTTC. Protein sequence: CASSLDRGPNHEQYF.

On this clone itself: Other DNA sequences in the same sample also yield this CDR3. CDR3 in amino acids: CASRINYGYTF. The CDR3 DNA sequence: TGTGCCAGCAGGATTAACTATGGCTACACCTTC. The rearrangement joins TRBV28 to TRBJ1-2; D unresolved. The germline gives CDR1 MDHEN, CDR2 SYDVKM. The ends were cut back, 6 bases at V and 1 base at J, with 3 bases in the middle. This CDR3 has 11 residues.

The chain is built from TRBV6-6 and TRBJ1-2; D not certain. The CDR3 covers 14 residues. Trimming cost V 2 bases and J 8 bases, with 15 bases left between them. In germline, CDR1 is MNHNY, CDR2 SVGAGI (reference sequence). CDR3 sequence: CASSYTTGVRGYTF. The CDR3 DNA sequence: TGTGCCAGCAGTTACACCACGGGAGTTAGGGGCTACACCTTC.

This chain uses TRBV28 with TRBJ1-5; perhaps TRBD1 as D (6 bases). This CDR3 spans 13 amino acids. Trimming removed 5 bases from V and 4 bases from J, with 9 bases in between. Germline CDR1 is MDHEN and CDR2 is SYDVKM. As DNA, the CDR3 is TGTGCCAGCAGTACGGACAGAAATCAGCCCCAGCATTTT. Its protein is CASSTDRNQPQHF.

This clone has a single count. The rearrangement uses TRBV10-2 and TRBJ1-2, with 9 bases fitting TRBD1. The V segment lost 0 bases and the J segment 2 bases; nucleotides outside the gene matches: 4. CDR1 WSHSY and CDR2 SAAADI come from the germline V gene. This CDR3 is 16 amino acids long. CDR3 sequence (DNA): TGCGCCAGCAGTGAGTCGGGGACAGGGAAAAACTATGGCTACACCTTC. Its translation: CASSESGTGKNYGYTF.

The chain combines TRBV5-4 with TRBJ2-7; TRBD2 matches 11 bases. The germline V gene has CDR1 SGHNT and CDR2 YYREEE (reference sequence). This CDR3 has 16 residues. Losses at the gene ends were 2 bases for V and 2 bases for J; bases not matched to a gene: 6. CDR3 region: CASSFHASGRTYEQYF. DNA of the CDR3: TGTGCCAGCAGCTTCCACGCTAGCGGGAGGACCTACGAGCAGTACTTC.